The sequence of this T cell receptor beta chain was determined in a study of cytomegalovirus exposure and HLA in healthy donors. Overall study findings and caveats: Later analysis identified a missense DCLRE1C variant that was linked to TCR beta V- and J-gene trimming.

J lost 9 bases, V lost 4 bases, and 10 bases had no gene match. The length of the CDR3 is 15 residues. Germline assignment: CDR1 MNHNY and CDR2 SVGAGI (reference sequence). With respect to this clone: Antigen: not known.

This donor lacks a recorded CMV serostatus. The PCR was carried out with 60 Vbeta primers and 13 Jbeta primers. Generated by immunoSEQ multiplex PCR, the TCRdb table keeps only in-frame clones and is missing some. The table shows 150,000 to 200,000 clones, with 80% to 85% occurring only once. The rearrangement links TRBV6-6 to TRBJ2-1; 9 positions match TRBD2. The sequencing sample was made of PBMCs. This TCR was recovered from a human donor in good health. In DNA, the CDR3 is TGTGCCAGCAGTTCACTAGGGACTAGCTCCCCTGAGCAGTTCTTC. Translating it yields CASSSLGTSSPEQFF.